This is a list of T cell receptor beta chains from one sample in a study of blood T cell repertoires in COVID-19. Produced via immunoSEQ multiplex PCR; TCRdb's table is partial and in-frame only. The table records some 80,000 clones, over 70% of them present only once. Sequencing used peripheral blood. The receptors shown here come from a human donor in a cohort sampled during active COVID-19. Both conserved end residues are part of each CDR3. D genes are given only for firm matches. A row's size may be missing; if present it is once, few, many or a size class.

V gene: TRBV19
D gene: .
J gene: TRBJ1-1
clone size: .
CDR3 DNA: TGTGCCAGTAGTATTCAGGTGGCCCACACTGAAGCTTTCTTT
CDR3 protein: CASSIQVAHTEAFF

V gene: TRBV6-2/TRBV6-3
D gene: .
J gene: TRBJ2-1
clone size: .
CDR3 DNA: TGTGCCAGCAGTTACGAGCGGCGCTCCTACAATGAGCAGTTCTTC
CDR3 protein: CASSYERRSYNEQFF

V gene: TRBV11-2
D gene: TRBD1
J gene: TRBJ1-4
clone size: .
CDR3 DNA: TGTGCCAGCAGCCCCCGGACAGGTCGAAAACTGTTTTTT
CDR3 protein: CASSPRTGRKLFF

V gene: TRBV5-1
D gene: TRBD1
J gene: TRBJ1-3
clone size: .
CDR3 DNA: TGCGCCGGACAGGGCCTGACAGGGGATGGAAACACCATATATTTT
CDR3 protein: CAGQGLTGDGNTIYF

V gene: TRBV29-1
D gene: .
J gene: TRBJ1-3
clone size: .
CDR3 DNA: TGCAGCGTTGTAAATGGAAACACCATATATTTT
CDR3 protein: CSVVNGNTIYF

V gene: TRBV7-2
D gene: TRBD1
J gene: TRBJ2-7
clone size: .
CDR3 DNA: TGTGCCAGCAGCAAGGACAGGGGGACCTCCTACGAGCAGTACTTC
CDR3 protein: CASSKDRGTSYEQYF

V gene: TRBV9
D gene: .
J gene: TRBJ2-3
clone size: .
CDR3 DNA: TGTGCCAGCAGCGTAGTGCGGGGAGGCACAGATACGCAGTATTTT
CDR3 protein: CASSVVRGGTDTQYF

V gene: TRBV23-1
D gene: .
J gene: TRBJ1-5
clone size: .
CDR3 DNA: TGCGCCAGCAGTCAAAGGCCGGGTGATCAGCCCCAGCATTTT
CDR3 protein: CASSQRPGDQPQHF

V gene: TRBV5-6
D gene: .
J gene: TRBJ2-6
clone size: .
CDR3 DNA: TGTGCCAGCAGCTCTCTTAGCTCTGGGGCCAACGTCCTGACTTTC
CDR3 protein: CASSSLSSGANVLTF

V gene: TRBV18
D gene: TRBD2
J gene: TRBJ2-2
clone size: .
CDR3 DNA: TGTGCCAGCTCCAAACCGGGACTAGGGAACACCGGGGAGCTGTTTTTT
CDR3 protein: CASSKPGLGNTGELFF

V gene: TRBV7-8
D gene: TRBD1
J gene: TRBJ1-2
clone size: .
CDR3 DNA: TGTGCCAGCAGCTCTCGAGCGGACAGGCAGTATGGCTACACCTTC
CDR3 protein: CASSSRADRQYGYTF

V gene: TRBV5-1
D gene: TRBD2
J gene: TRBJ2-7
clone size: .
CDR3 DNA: TGCGCCAGCAGCTTGGGGACTAGCGGAGCGGAGCAGTACTTC
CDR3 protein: CASSLGTSGAEQYF

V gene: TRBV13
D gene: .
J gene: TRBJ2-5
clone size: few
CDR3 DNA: TGTGCCAGCAGCTTAGGGGGGACTGGAGAGACCCAGTACTTC
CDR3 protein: CASSLGGTGETQYF

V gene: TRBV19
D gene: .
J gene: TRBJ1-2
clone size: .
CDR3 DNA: TGTGCCAGTACCCACTGGGGGGATGGATATGGCTACACCTTC
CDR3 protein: CASTHWGDGYGYTF

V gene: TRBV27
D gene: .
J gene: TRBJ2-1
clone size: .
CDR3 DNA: TGTGCCAGCAGTGTGAACCGGGACATGGGCAATGAGCAGTTCTTC
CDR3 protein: CASSVNRDMGNEQFF

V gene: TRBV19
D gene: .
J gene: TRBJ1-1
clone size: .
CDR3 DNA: TGTGCCAGTACCCGCGGCCAGATAAAAACTGAAGCTTTCTTT
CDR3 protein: CASTRGQIKTEAFF

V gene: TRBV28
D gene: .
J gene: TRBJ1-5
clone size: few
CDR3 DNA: TGTGCCAGCAGCCTGACAGGTCAGCCCCAGCATTTT
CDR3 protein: CASSLTGQPQHF

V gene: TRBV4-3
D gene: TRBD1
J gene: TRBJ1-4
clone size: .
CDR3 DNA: TGCGCCAGCAGCCAACGACCGGGACAGGGAGGAGAAAAACTGTTTTTT
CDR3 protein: CASSQRPGQGGEKLFF

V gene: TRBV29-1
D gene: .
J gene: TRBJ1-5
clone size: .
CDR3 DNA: TGCAGCGTTGAAGGCACTCCCAGGGATAGCAATCAGCCCCAGCATTTT
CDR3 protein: CSVEGTPRDSNQPQHF

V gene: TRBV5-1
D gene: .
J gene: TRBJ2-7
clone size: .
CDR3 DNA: TGCGCCAGCAGCCTGGACGGGATCTCCTACGAGCAGTACTTC
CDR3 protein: CASSLDGISYEQYF

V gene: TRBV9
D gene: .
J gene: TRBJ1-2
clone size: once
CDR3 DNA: TGTGCCAGCAGCTCCCAAACAGGGTACTATGGCTACACCTTC
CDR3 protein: CASSSQTGYYGYTF

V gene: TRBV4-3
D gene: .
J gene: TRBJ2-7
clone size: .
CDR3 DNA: TGCGCCAGCAGCCAAGAGGCGGGGAGGGAGCAGTACTTC
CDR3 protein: CASSQEAGREQYF

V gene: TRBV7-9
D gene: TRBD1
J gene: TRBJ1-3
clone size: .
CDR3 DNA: TGTGCCAGCAGCTCAAGACAGGGCTCTGGAAACACCATATATTTT
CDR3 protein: CASSSRQGSGNTIYF

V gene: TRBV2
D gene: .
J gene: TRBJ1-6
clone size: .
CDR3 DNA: TGTGCCAGCAGTGAACAAGGAAGGGGTAATTCACCCCTCCACTTT
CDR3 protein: CASSEQGRGNSPLHF

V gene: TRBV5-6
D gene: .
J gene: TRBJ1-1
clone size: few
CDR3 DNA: TGTGCCAGCAGCGCCGGGACACAACTTGAAGCTTTCTTT
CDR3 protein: CASSAGTQLEAFF

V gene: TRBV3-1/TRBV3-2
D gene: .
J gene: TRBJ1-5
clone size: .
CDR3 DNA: TGTGCCAGCAGCCAATGGGGGGAGGGCAATCAGCCCCAGCATTTT
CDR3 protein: CASSQWGEGNQPQHF

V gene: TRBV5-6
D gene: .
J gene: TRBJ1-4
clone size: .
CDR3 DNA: TGTGCCAGCAGCTTGGTGTCGGCAGGACTTAATGAAAAACTGTTTTTT
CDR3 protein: CASSLVSAGLNEKLFF

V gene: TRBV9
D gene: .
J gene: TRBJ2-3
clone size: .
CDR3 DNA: TGTGCCAGCAGCGCCCTCGGGATCGCAGATACGCAGTATTTT
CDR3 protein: CASSALGIADTQYF

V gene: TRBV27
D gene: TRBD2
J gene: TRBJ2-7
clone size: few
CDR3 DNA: TGTGCCAGCACTAGCGGGGGGGGCGAGCAGTACTTC
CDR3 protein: CASTSGGGEQYF

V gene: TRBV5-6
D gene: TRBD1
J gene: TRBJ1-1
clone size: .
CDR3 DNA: TGTGCCAGCAGAGCCGGTGGGACAGGGGGCACTGAAGCTTTCTTT
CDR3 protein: CASRAGGTGGTEAFF

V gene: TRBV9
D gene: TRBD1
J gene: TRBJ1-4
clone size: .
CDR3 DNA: TGTGCCAGCAGCCAGAGCGACAGGGTTGAAGGAAAACTGTTTTTT
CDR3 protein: CASSQSDRVEGKLFF

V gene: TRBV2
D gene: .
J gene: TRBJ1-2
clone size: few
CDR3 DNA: TGTGCCAGCAGTGCCGACAATTTGTCAGCTAACTATGGCTACACCTTC
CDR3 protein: CASSADNLSANYGYTF

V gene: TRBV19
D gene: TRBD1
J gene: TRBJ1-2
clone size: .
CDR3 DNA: TGTGCCAGTACCTATCGACAGGGAATACCTAACTATGGCTACACCTTC
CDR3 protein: CASTYRQGIPNYGYTF

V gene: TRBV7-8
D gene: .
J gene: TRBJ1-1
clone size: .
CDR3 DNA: TGTGCCAGCAGCTTAGAAGGGGCTGGGACTGAAGCTTTCTTT
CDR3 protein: CASSLEGAGTEAFF

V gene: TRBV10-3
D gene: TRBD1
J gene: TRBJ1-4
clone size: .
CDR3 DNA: TGTGCCATCAGTGAGGGGACAGGGGACGAAAAACTGTTTTTT
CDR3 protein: CAISEGTGDEKLFF

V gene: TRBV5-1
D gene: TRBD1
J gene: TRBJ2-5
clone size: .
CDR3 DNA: TGCGCCAGCAGCTTGGGGACAGGGGGAAGGGAGACCCAGTACTTC
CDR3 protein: CASSLGTGGRETQYF

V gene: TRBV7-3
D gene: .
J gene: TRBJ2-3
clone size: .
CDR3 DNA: TGTGCCAGCAGCTCTTTGGTGGGGCTTGGCTTGGATACGCAGTATTTT
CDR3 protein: CASSSLVGLGLDTQYF

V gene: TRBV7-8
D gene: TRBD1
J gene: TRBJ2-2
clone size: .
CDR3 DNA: TGTGCCAGCAGCCTCGGGACAGGGAACACCGGGGAGCTGTTTTTT
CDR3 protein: CASSLGTGNTGELFF

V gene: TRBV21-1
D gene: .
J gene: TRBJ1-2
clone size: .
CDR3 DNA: TGTGCCAGCAGCCCTCATGGCTACACCTTC
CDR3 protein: CASSPHGYTF

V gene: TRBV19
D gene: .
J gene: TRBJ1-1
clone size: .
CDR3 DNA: TGTGCCAGTAGTATCAGGGCAGGGGAAGCTTTCTTT
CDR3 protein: CASSIRAGEAFF

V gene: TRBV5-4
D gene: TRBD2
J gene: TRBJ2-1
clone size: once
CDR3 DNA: TGTGCCAGCAGCTCCGGACTAGGTTACAATGAGCAGTTCTTC
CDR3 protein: CASSSGLGYNEQFF

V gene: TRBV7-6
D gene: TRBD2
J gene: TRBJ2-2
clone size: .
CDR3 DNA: TGTGCCAGCAGCCCACGACTAGCGGGGGGATACACCGGGGAGCTGTTTTTT
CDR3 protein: CASSPRLAGGYTGELFF

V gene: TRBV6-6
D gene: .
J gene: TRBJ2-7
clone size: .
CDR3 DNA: TGTGCCAGCATTGAACGCCCAGGGGCGGGTGAGCAGTACTTC
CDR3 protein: CASIERPGAGEQYF

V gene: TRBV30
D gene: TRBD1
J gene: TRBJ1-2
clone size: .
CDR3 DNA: TGTGCCTGGAGTGAGGGGGCCCATGGCTACACCTTC
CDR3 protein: CAWSEGAHGYTF

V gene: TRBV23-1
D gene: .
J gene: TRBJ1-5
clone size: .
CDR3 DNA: TGCGCCAGCAGTCAGCCGCCCGGGGTGGGCAATCAGCCCCAGCATTTT
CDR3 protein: CASSQPPGVGNQPQHF

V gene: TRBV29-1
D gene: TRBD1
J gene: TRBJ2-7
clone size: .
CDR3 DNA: TGCAGCGCCGTAGGACAGGCCTACGAGCAGTACTTC
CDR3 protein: CSAVGQAYEQYF

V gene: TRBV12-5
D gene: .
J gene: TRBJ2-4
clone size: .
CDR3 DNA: TGTGCTAGTGGTTTCTCCAGTAAAAACATTCAGTACTTC
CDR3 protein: CASGFSSKNIQYF

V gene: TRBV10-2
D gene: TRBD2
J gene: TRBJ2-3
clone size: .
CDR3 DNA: TGCGCCAGCAGATTTAGCGGGGGGAGCACAGATACGCAGTATTTT
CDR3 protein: CASRFSGGSTDTQYF

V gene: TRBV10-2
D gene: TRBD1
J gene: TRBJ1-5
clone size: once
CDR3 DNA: TGCGCCAGCAGTGAGTACGACAGGGATCAGCCCCAGCATTTT
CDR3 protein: CASSEYDRDQPQHF

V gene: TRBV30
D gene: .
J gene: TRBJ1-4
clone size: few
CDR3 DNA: TGTGCCTGGGGGGAGGGTGGGCCGAGTGAAAAACTGTTTTTT
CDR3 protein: CAWGEGGPSEKLFF

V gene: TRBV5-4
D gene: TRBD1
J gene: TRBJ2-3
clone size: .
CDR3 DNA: TGTGCCAGCAGCTTGGGAGGGGCAGGGGGTGCAGATACGCAGTATTTT
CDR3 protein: CASSLGGAGGADTQYF

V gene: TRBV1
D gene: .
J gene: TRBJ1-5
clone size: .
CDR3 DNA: TGCACCAGCAGCCATGCCGGGACAGGGGACCCGTGGTATAGCAATCAGCCCCAGCATTTT
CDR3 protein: CTSSHAGTGDPWYSNQPQHF